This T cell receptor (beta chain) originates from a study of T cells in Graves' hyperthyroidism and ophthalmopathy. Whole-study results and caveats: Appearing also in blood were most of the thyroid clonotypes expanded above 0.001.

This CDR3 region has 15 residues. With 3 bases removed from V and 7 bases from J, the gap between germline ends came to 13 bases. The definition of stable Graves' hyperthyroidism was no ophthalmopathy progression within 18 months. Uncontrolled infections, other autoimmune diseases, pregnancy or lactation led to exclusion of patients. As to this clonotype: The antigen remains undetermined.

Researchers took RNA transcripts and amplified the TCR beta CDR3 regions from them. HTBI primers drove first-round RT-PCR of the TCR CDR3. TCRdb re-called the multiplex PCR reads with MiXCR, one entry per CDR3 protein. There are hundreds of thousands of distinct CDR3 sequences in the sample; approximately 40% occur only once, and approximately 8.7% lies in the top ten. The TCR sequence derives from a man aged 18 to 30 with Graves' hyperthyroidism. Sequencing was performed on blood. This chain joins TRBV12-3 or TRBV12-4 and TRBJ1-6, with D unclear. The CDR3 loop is CASSFLGASNSPLHF. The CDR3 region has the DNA TGTGCCAGCAGTTTTTTAGGCGCCAGCAATTCACCCCTCCACTTT.